Below, 32 T cell receptor beta chains from the same sample are listed, as sequenced in a study of PD-1 blockade in classical Hodgkin lymphoma. The patients all showed relapse after autologous stem cell transplantation, while their brentuximab vedotin exposure varied. Sequencing used immunoSEQ multiplex PCR; TCRdb keeps in-frame clones, though not all of them. The sample has about 98,000 clones, roughly 90% seen once; the top ten hold roughly 2.8%. This specimen was peripheral blood mononuclear cells (PBMCs), taken at baseline. Source of these receptors: a human donor with classical Hodgkin lymphoma.

The V call is TRBV30, the J call TRBJ1-2; the D gene is possibly TRBD1 (5 bases). Germline CDR1 and CDR2: GTSNPN and SVGIG (reference sequence). V was shortened by 4 bases and J by 7 bases, with 16 bases between the two germline ends. This CDR3 region has 13 residues. CDR3 sequence reads: CAWTTQAPGGYTF. CDR3 in DNA: TGTGCCTGGACCACACAGGCCCCAGGTGGCTACACCTTC.

This rearrangement joins TRBV5-1 to TRBJ2-2; D possibly corresponds to TRBD1 (6 bases). The length of the CDR3 is 14 residues. The V gene's germline CDR1 is SGHRS and CDR2 YFSETQ. The germline V and J ends were trimmed by 4 bases and 4 bases, with 11 bases remaining between them. The CDR3 region has the DNA TGCGCCAGCAGCCGAGGGACACCCACCGGGGAGCTGTTTTTT. Residues: CASSRGTPTGELFF.

CDR3 sequence: CASSQVRSGGSTGELFF. The CDR3 bases are TGCGCCAGCAGCCAAGTACGTAGCGGTGGGTCCACGGGGGAGCTGTTTTTT. The chain employs TRBV4-1 and TRBJ2-2; D is perhaps TRBD2 (6 bases). The germline gives CDR1 MGHRA, CDR2 YSYEKL. V gave up 1 base and J gave up 8 bases, with 20 bases separating them. The CDR3 sequence is 17 residues long.

This rearrangement joins TRBV5-1 to TRBJ2-7; TRBD1 matches at 10 bases. V gave up 0 bases and J gave up 0 bases; unmatched junction bases: 9. The germline CDR1 and CDR2 sequences are SGHRS and YFSETQ. This CDR3 has 18 residues. The CDR3 loop is CASSLGAPGQGSSYEQYF. The CDR3 nucleotides read TGCGCCAGCAGCTTGGGTGCTCCGGGACAGGGGAGCTCCTACGAGCAGTACTTC.

This sequence joins TRBV6-5 and TRBJ1-5; perhaps TRBD1 as D (5 bases). Looked up from germline, CDR1 is MNHEY and CDR2 is SVGAGI. The CDR3 contains 13 residues. Trimming removed 2 bases from V and 9 bases from J, with 11 bases in between. CDR3 nucleotide sequence: TGTGCCAGCAGTTACGTTGGGGGAGCGCCCCAGCATTTT. This encodes CASSYVGGAPQHF.

V gene TRBV6-5 combines with J gene TRBJ1-2, with D maybe TRBD1 (5 bases). Trimming took 8 bases from V and 8 from J, leaving 12 bases between them. Germline V lookup: CDR1 MNHEY, CDR2 SVGAGI. CDR3 length: 11 amino acids. CDR3 in DNA: TGTGCCAGCTACCCCGGGGGGGGCTACACCTTC. It encodes CASYPGGGYTF.

The V call is TRBV6-1, the J call TRBJ1-1; 10 nucleotides line up with TRBD1. The germline gives CDR1 MNHNS, CDR2 SASEGT. The V gene end was trimmed by 6 bases and the J gene end by 6 bases; junction bases not matched to a gene: 7. This CDR3 comprises 14 residues. In nucleotides, the CDR3 is TGTGCCAGCAGCCGCGGACAGGGGGAGGCTGAAGCTTTCTTT. Its protein is CASSRGQGEAEAFF.

The chain recombines TRBV19 with TRBJ2-7; perhaps TRBD1 as D (5 bases). Germline-derived CDR1 and CDR2 are LNHDA and SQIVND (reference sequence). The CDR3 has 14 residues. With 1 base removed from V and 2 bases from J, the gap between germline ends came to 9 bases. The chain's CDR3 is CASSIGTPTYEQYF. The CDR3 DNA reads TGTGCCAGTAGTATAGGGACACCTACCTACGAGCAGTACTTC.

The chain uses TRBV15 and TRBJ2-7; 7 nucleotides line up with TRBD1. Per the germline V gene, CDR1 is LNHNV and CDR2 is YYDKDF (reference sequence). The CDR3 is made up of 13 amino acids. V dropped 5 bases and J dropped 5; count of bases not matched to a gene: 6. The CDR3 DNA sequence: TGTGCCACCAGCGGGACAGTATACGACGAGCAGTACTTC. This gives the protein CATSGTVYDEQYF.

This clone has only a few counts. This rearrangement joins TRBV7-9 to TRBJ1-1, with D hard to call. The germline CDR1 and CDR2 sequences are SEHNR and FQNEAQ (reference sequence). V lost 1 base to trimming and J lost 8 bases, with 8 bases between them. The CDR3 totals 12 residues. Here the CDR3 DNA reads TGTGCCAGCAGCTTAGTGTACAGAGAAGCTTTCTTT. It yields the protein CASSLVYREAFF.

The rearrangement joins TRBV5-6 to TRBJ2-3, with 11 positions matching TRBD2. CDR3 length: 16 amino acids. CDR1 is SGHDT, CDR2 YYEEEE, per germline. V dropped 2 bases and J dropped 5; count of bases not matched to a gene: 7. The CDR3 here is CASSFSLAGERDTQYF. The DNA for the CDR3 is TGTGCCAGCAGCTTCTCACTAGCGGGAGAAAGAGATACGCAGTATTTT.

Concerning this clone itself: Other DNA sequences of this sample code for an identical CDR3. This rearrangement joins TRBV4-1 to TRBJ2-1; the D is unclear. The CDR3 extends over 13 amino acids. V gave up 6 bases and J gave up 4 bases, with 10 bases separating them. Germline V gene lookup returns CDR1 MGHRA and CDR2 YSYEKL. For the CDR3, the DNA is TGCGCCAGCAGAAGGGTGGGGTACAATGAGCAGTTCTTC. It is translated as CASRRVGYNEQFF.

V usage is TRBV5-3 and J usage is TRBJ2-7, with D hard to call. TRBV5-3 is an open reading frame, and its role is uncertain. The CDR3 runs 14 residues. Trimming took 2 bases from V and 5 from J, leaving 14 bases between them. The CDR3 sequence is CARSLTKYVHEQYF. In nucleotides, the CDR3 is TGTGCCAGAAGCTTAACCAAATACGTCCACGAGCAGTACTTC.

As DNA, the CDR3 is TGTGCCAGCAGCTTTGATCTAGCGGGAGCCTACGAGCAGTACTTC. Its translation is CASSFDLAGAYEQYF. The chain links TRBV5-5 to TRBJ2-7, with 10 bases matching TRBD2. Germline CDR1 reads SGHKS; CDR2 reads YYEKEE (reference sequence). V lost 2 bases, J lost 2 bases, and 4 bases stayed unmatched. The CDR3 loop spans 15 amino acids.

The chain is built from TRBV29-1 and TRBJ2-5; 8 positions agree with TRBD2. The CDR3 length is 14 residues. Per the germline V gene, CDR1 is SQVTM and CDR2 is ANQGSEA. V lost 8 bases, J lost 2 bases, and 10 bases stayed unmatched. The CDR3 sequence: CSTRGAGGQETQYF. The CDR3 DNA sequence: TGCAGCACACGGGGGGCGGGAGGACAAGAGACCCAGTACTTC.

The rearrangement joins TRBV15 to TRBJ2-5; either TRBD1 or TRBD2 may supply D (6 bases each). The germline V gene encodes CDR1 LNHNV and CDR2 YYDKDF (reference sequence). Deletions cut 1 base from V and 5 bases from J, with 8 bases between. The CDR3 contains 13 residues. CDR3 protein: CATSRGGAETQYF. The CDR3, as DNA: TGTGCCACCAGCAGAGGGGGGGCCGAGACCCAGTACTTC. The entire variable domain, with the rest obtained from reference TRBV15 and TRBJ2-5, is as follows: DAMVIQNPRYQVTQFGKPVTLSCSQTLNHNVMYWYQQKSSQAPKLLFHYYDKDFNNEADTPDNFQSRRPNTSFCFLDIRSPGLGDTAMYLCATSRGGAETQYFGPGTRLLVL.

The gene calls are TRBV10-3 and TRBJ1-2; the D is unclear. CDR1 is ENHRY and CDR2 is SYGVKD in the germline V gene. V shed 4 bases and J shed 3 bases, with 12 bases lying between them. The CDR3 loop spans 14 amino acids. The CDR3 DNA is TGTGCCATCAGTGTTGGTAGGACTGACTATGGCTACACCTTC. Its translation: CAISVGRTDYGYTF.

This clone was seen a few times. V gene TRBV9 combines with J gene TRBJ1-2; D may be TRBD1 (6 bases). The germline gives CDR1 SGDLS, CDR2 YYNGEE. Trimming removed 3 bases from V and 2 bases from J, with 11 bases in between. This CDR3 comprises 14 residues. CDR3 nucleotides: TGTGCCAGCAGCGAGGTGGACAGAAACTATGGCTACACCTTC. It encodes CASSEVDRNYGYTF.

The rearrangement uses TRBV6-1 and TRBJ2-7; D is undetermined. Germline CDR1 and CDR2: MNHNS and SASEGT. The CDR3 spans 15 residues. The V end was cut by 2 bases, the J end by 3 bases, with 14 bases between. The CDR3 loop reads CASSETAHSLYEQYF. The CDR3 region has the DNA TGTGCCAGCAGTGAAACGGCCCATTCCCTCTACGAGCAGTACTTC.

The gene calls are TRBV19 and TRBJ2-3; D unresolved. The CDR3 is 12 residues long. The V gene lost 4 bases and the J gene lost 1 base, with 3 bases spanning the gap. Germline V gene sequence: CDR1 LNHDA, CDR2 SQIVND (reference sequence). Here the CDR3 DNA reads TGTGCCAGTAGTAGCCGCACAGATACGCAGTATTTT. Translated, it gives CASSSRTDTQYF.

This chain uses TRBV28 with TRBJ2-7; no reliable D call. The CDR3 has 13 residues. The V and J ends lost 2 bases and 4 bases respectively, with 9 bases between them. Germline V gene data show CDR1 as MDHEN and CDR2 as SYDVKM. The CDR3 loop reads CASSLAFGYEQYF. The CDR3 coding sequence is TGTGCCAGCAGTTTAGCGTTTGGGTACGAGCAGTACTTC.

The V gene is TRBV4-1, the J gene TRBJ2-1; 14 bases agree with TRBD2. CDR3 size: 16 residues. Germline V CDR1 and CDR2: MGHRA, YSYEKL. Unmatched junction bases numbered 9, after V lost 4 bases and J lost 10 bases. CDR3 coding DNA: TGCGCCAGCAGCCTGAGACTAGCGGGAGGGCCGGACGAGCAGTTCTTC. It specifies CASSLRLAGGPDEQFF.

V gene TRBV28 combines with J gene TRBJ2-7; a weak D match, TRBD1 (6 bases). V lost 3 bases to trimming and J lost 4 bases, with 10 bases between them. The CDR3 runs to 13 residues. CDR1 MDHEN and CDR2 SYDVKM come from the germline V gene. CDR3 residues: CASSFPDSYEQYF. CDR3 bases: TGTGCCAGCAGTTTCCCGGACAGTTACGAGCAGTACTTC.

This rearrangement joins TRBV6-1 to TRBJ2-3, with a possible D match to TRBD2 (7 bases). Between the trimmed V and J ends, which lost 0 bases and 5 bases, there was a span of 9 bases. This CDR3 has 14 residues. The germline V gene has CDR1 MNHNS and CDR2 SASEGT. CDR3 in DNA: TGTGCCAGCAGTGAAGCGGGGGGGCTAGATACGCAGTATTTT. It encodes CASSEAGGLDTQYF.

This chain uses TRBV6-5 with TRBJ1-1; no clear D. Germline V gives CDR1 MNHEY, CDR2 SVGAGI. The CDR3 sequence is 12 residues long. V shed 2 bases and J shed 3 bases, with 4 bases lying between them. The CDR3 reads CASSYRDTEAFF. The CDR3 DNA follows: TGTGCCAGCAGTTACCGTGACACTGAAGCTTTCTTT.

This clone has a single count. This chain uses TRBV6-1 with TRBJ1-1; D ambiguous. The V end was cut by 4 bases, the J end by 4 bases, with 13 bases between. The CDR3 totals 14 residues. Per germline, CDR1 MNHNS and CDR2 SASEGT. The CDR3 reads CASSVSLNPTEAFF. The CDR3 DNA follows: TGTGCCAGCAGTGTCAGTCTAAACCCCACTGAAGCTTTCTTT.

This clone was seen a single time. The chain uses TRBV27 and TRBJ1-2; 8 bases match TRBD1. From germline, CDR1 is MNHEY and CDR2 SMNVEV (reference sequence). The CDR3 spans 13 residues. Losses at the gene ends were 5 bases for V and 8 bases for J; bases not matched to a gene: 7. This CDR3 reads CASSQARDRGYTF. For the CDR3, the DNA is TGTGCCAGCAGTCAAGCGCGGGACAGGGGCTACACCTTC.

The chain couples TRBV27 to TRBJ2-7, with D unresolved. Germline V gene data show CDR1 as MNHEY and CDR2 as SMNVEV (reference sequence). The CDR3 is 14 residues long. V was cut by 0 bases and J by 2 bases, with 8 bases left in between. CDR3 sequence reads: CASSLSPGAYEQYF. The CDR3 DNA sequence: TGTGCCAGCAGTTTATCGCCCGGAGCCTACGAGCAGTACTTC.

The V call is TRBV10-3, the J call TRBJ2-1; D call uncertain. V was clipped by 8 bases and J by 10 bases, with 12 bases between them. Per germline, CDR1 ENHRY and CDR2 SYGVKD. The CDR3 is 11 residues long. The CDR3 is CAIGVIGEQFF. In nucleotides, the CDR3 is TGTGCCATCGGTGTTATCGGCGAGCAGTTCTTC.

V is TRBV19 and J is TRBJ2-4, with D possibly being TRBD1 or TRBD2 (5 bases each). Between the trimmed V and J ends, which lost 8 bases and 0 bases, there was a span of 8 bases. Per germline, CDR1 LNHDA and CDR2 SQIVND (reference sequence). This CDR3 is built from 13 residues. Written as DNA, the CDR3 is TGTGCCAGTCTTGGGGGAGCCAAAAACATTCAGTACTTC. Protein: CASLGGAKNIQYF.

This chain joins TRBV29-1 and TRBJ2-1; 9 positions agree with TRBD1. The CDR3 totals 14 residues. V trimming: 4 bases; J trimming: 8 bases; junction bases outside the gene matches: 9. The germline gives CDR1 SQVTM, CDR2 ANQGSEA. CDR3 amino acids: CSVARDRATHEQFF. The CDR3, as DNA: TGCAGCGTTGCCCGGGACAGGGCAACCCATGAGCAGTTCTTC.

The V gene is TRBV18, the J gene TRBJ2-7; TRBD2 agrees at 12 bases. The CDR3 sequence is 16 residues long. Looked up from germline, CDR1 is KGHSH and CDR2 is LQKENI. Trimming took 0 bases from V and 6 from J; bases not matched to a gene: 6. In DNA, the CDR3 is TGTGCCAGCTCACCACCGACTAGCGGGAGTGGGCGCGAGCAGTACTTC. It encodes CASSPPTSGSGREQYF.